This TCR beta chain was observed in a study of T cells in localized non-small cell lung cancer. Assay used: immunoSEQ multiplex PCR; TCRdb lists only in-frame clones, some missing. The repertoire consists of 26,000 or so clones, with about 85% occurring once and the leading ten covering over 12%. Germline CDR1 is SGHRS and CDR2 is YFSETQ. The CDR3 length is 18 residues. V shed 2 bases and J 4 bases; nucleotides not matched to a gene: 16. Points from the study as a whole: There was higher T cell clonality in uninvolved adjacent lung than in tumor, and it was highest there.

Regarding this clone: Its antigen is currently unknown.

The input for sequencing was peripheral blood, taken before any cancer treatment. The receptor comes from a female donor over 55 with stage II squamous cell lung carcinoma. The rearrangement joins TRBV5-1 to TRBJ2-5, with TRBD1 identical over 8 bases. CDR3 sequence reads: CASSFFSPGTGGGETQYF. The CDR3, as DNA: TGCGCCAGCAGCTTTTTCTCGCCCGGGACAGGAGGAGGAGAGACCCAGTACTTC.